This TCR beta chain originates from a study of PD-1 blockade in classical Hodgkin lymphoma. The CDR3 sequence is 14 residues long. Trimming removed 1 base from V and 2 bases from J, with 8 bases in between. CDR1 and CDR2 from the germline V gene are SGHAT and FQNNGV. The method was immunoSEQ multiplex PCR; TCRdb's version includes in-frame clones alone and lacks a portion of them. Among approximately 160,000 clones listed, just under 80% were seen once. Every one of the patients relapsed after autologous stem cell transplantation (brentuximab vedotin exposure was variable). This sequence originates from a human donor with classical Hodgkin lymphoma. This chain links TRBV11-2 with TRBJ1-2; D gene ambiguous. This sample comprised peripheral blood mononuclear cells (PBMCs), obtained before the second cycle of nivolumab. The CDR3 region is CASSLGGQNYGYTF. CDR3 bases: TGTGCCAGCAGCTTAGGCGGGCAGAACTATGGCTACACCTTC.